Below are 30 T cell receptor beta chains sequenced from a single sample in a study of blood T cell repertoires in COVID-19. The method was immunoSEQ multiplex PCR; TCRdb's version includes in-frame clones alone and lacks a portion of them. Seen here are about 310,000 clones, roughly 90% observed once, and the top ten hold around 8.9%. What was sequenced was PBMCs or T cells enriched from blood (not recorded which). These receptors were taken from a woman aged 18-29 years who had recovered from COVID-19.

V is TRBV2 and J is TRBJ2-2; D may be TRBD2 (5 bases). The CDR3 runs 18 residues. Per germline, CDR1 SNHLY and CDR2 FYNNEI. The V end was cut by 9 bases, the J end by 6 bases, with 29 bases between. CDR3 amino acids: CASAYAGGDSRLPGELFF. CDR3 in DNA: TGTGCCAGTGCCTACGCGGGTGGGGATAGTCGGTTGCCCGGGGAGCTGTTTTTT.

This clone was counted a few times. The chain combines TRBV7-3 with TRBJ1-1; 7 bases align to TRBD1. CDR1 and CDR2 (germline): SGHTA, FQGTGA. The ends lost 4 bases at V and 4 bases at J; junction bases unmatched: 15. CDR3 length: 17 amino acids. The CDR3, as DNA: TGTGCCAGCAGCTATCACGACTACAGGGGCGAGATCACTGAAGCTTTCTTT. The encoded protein is CASSYHDYRGEITEAFF.

The chain carries TRBV7-2 and TRBJ2-7; 9 bases are a match to TRBD1. Germline CDR1 SGHTA, CDR2 FQGNSA. This CDR3 spans 14 amino acids. Unmatched junction bases numbered 4, after V lost 5 bases and J lost 2 bases. In nucleotides, the CDR3 is TGTGCCAGCAGCCTCCGGGACAGGGCCTACGAGCAGTACTTC. Translation: CASSLRDRAYEQYF.

The chain uses TRBV28 and TRBJ1-5, with D possibly being TRBD1 (6 bases). With 6 bases removed from V and 4 bases from J, the gap between germline ends came to 19 bases. CDR3 length equals 16 residues. Germline CDR1 and CDR2: MDHEN and SYDVKM. The CDR3 DNA reads TGTGCCAGCAGCTTGAGCTACCAGGGGATGAATCAGCCCCAGCATTTT. Translation gives CASSLSYQGMNQPQHF. Drawing the rest from reference TRBV28 and TRBJ1-5, the complete variable domain is DVKVTQSSRYLVKRTGEKVFLECVQDMDHENMFWYRQDPGLGLRLIYFSYDVKMKEKGDIPEGYSVSREKKERFSLILESASTNQTSMYLCASSLSYQGMNQPQHFGDGTRLSIL.

V and J are TRBV6-2 or TRBV6-3 and TRBJ2-1, with 11 bases lining up with TRBD2. J gave up 4 bases and V 0 bases, and 8 bases lay outside the gene matches. The germline V gene has CDR1 MNHEY and CDR2 SVGEGT. The CDR3 runs 18 residues. CDR3 nucleotide sequence: TGTGCCAGCAGTTACTCGATAGTCCTAGCGGGGGGTTACAATGAGCAGTTCTTC. Residues: CASSYSIVLAGGYNEQFF.

J is TRBJ2-3 and V is TRBV30; 7 bases align to TRBD2. CDR1 and CDR2 (germline): GTSNPN, SVGIG (reference sequence). The ends lost 3 bases at V and 3 bases at J; junction bases unmatched: 3. The CDR3 length is 13 residues. Here the CDR3 DNA reads TGTGCCTGGAGGGAGCGGGGAACAGATACGCAGTATTTT. Its translation: CAWRERGTDTQYF.

The chain carries TRBV7-2 and TRBJ1-2; 10 bases fit TRBD1. The CDR3 extends over 14 amino acids. Germline values: CDR1 SGHTA, CDR2 FQGNSA. After removal of 5 bases from V and 8 bases from J, the junction contained 8 bases not matched to a gene. The CDR3 DNA is TGTGCCAGCAGCCTGCGACAGGGGGCGAAAGGCTACACCTTC. Encoded protein: CASSLRQGAKGYTF.

This chain joins TRBV5-6 and TRBJ2-1, with D possibly being TRBD2 (5 bases). V shed 0 bases and J shed 9 bases, with 10 bases lying between them. Looked up from germline, CDR1 is SGHDT and CDR2 is YYEEEE. The length of the CDR3 is 13 residues. In nucleotides, the CDR3 is TGTGCCAGCAGCTTGGAACTGGGGAGTGAGCAGTTCTTC. Translation: CASSLELGSEQFF.

The J gene is TRBJ1-5, the V gene TRBV7-9, with 10 bases lining up with TRBD1. CDR1 SEHNR and CDR2 FQNEAQ come from the germline V gene (reference sequence). The junction had 7 bases not matched to a gene; V was cut back by 5 bases and J by 0 bases. This CDR3 region has 17 residues. The DNA for the CDR3 is TGTGCCAGCAGCGAAGGGACAGGGGACTATAGCAATCAGCCCCAGCATTTT. It yields the protein CASSEGTGDYSNQPQHF.

Only one count was recorded for this clone. This chain joins TRBV5-6 and TRBJ1-4, with a tentative D call TRBD1 (5 bases). The CDR3 is 13 amino acids. V lost 1 base, J lost 12 bases, and 13 bases lay in between. Germline V gene data show CDR1 as SGHDT and CDR2 as YYEEEE. CDR3 protein: CASSLFGGVELFF. The CDR3 DNA follows: TGTGCCAGCAGCTTGTTCGGGGGGGTGGAACTGTTTTTT. Using reference TRBV5-6 and TRBJ1-4 for the parts outside the CDR3, the full variable domain is DAGVTQSPTHLIKTRGQQVTLRCSPKSGHDTVSWYQQALGQGPQFIFQYYEEEERQRGNFPDRFSGHQFPNYSSELNVNALLLGDSALYLCASSLFGGVELFFGSGTQLSVL.

The chain joins TRBV28 to TRBJ2-7; 8 bases line up with TRBD2. The CDR3 has 14 residues. CDR1 MDHEN and CDR2 SYDVKM come from the germline V gene. The J segment lost 3 bases and the V segment lost 4 bases, leaving 5 bases of the junction unmatched. CDR3 loop: CASSSAGAGYEQYF. CDR3 DNA: TGTGCCAGCAGTTCAGCGGGAGCAGGCTACGAGCAGTACTTC. Full variable domain (outside the CDR3, taken from reference TRBV28 and TRBJ2-7): DVKVTQSSRYLVKRTGEKVFLECVQDMDHENMFWYRQDPGLGLRLIYFSYDVKMKEKGDIPEGYSVSREKKERFSLILESASTNQTSMYLCASSSAGAGYEQYFGPGTRLTVT.

The V and J genes are TRBV2 and TRBJ2-2; TRBD2 matches at 10 bases. The CDR3 consists of 18 residues. Unmatched junction bases numbered 8, after V lost 4 bases and J lost 0 bases. Germline CDR1 reads SNHLY; CDR2 reads FYNNEI. The CDR3 nucleotides read TGTGCCAGCAGTGCGCCTAGCGGGAGAAAACCGAACACCGGGGAGCTGTTTTTT. Protein: CASSAPSGRKPNTGELFF.

The V call is TRBV10-1, the J call TRBJ2-4, with 7 bases fitting TRBD1. Looked up from germline, CDR1 is WNHNN and CDR2 is SYGVQD (reference sequence). V was clipped by 4 bases and J by 0 bases; unmatched bases: 12. This CDR3 contains 18 residues. The CDR3 sequence: CASSGPPGQSLAKNIQYF. The CDR3 nucleotides read TGCGCCAGCAGTGGACCCCCGGGACAGTCACTAGCCAAAAACATTCAGTACTTC.

This sequence joins TRBV7-2 and TRBJ2-2; 10 nucleotides match TRBD1. Trimming took 6 bases from V and 8 from J; bases not matched to a gene: 9. The CDR3 spans 15 residues. Germline V gene sequence: CDR1 SGHTA, CDR2 FQGNSA. The CDR3 sequence is CASRRGTGVFGELFF. DNA for the CDR3: TGTGCCAGCAGGAGGGGGACAGGGGTCTTTGGGGAGCTGTTTTTT.

The chain couples TRBV10-3 to TRBJ1-4; possible D gene TRBD1, 5 bases. The CDR3 contains 14 residues. V lost 6 bases and J lost 7, with 15 bases in between. The germline V gene has CDR1 ENHRY and CDR2 SYGVKD. Here the CDR3 reads CAISLDRESEKLFF. The CDR3 DNA reads as TGTGCCATCAGCCTTGACAGAGAGAGTGAAAAACTGTTTTTT.

The gene calls are TRBV10-3 and TRBJ1-6; no firm D call. CDR1 is ENHRY, CDR2 SYGVKD, per germline. V was cut by 4 bases and J by 5 bases, with 9 bases left in between. This CDR3 spans 14 amino acids. In DNA form, the CDR3 reads TGTGCCATCAGTGTAAACGGTCATAATTCACCCCTCCACTTT. Protein sequence: CAISVNGHNSPLHF.

V usage is TRBV30 and J usage is TRBJ1-6; D unresolved. CDR1 GTSNPN and CDR2 SVGIG come from the germline V gene (reference sequence). CDR3 size: 13 residues. Trimming removed 2 bases at V and 13 bases at J, with 15 bases between. CDR3 nucleotides: TGTGCCTGGAGTCCTTCCAGGATAACCCCCCTCCACTTT. This codes for CAWSPSRITPLHF.

The V gene is TRBV5-1, the J gene TRBJ1-1; 10 nucleotides line up with TRBD1. In germline, CDR1 is SGHRS, CDR2 YFSETQ. This CDR3 comprises 15 residues. V trimming: 3 bases; J trimming: 4 bases; junction bases outside the gene matches: 6. The DNA for the CDR3 is TGCGCCAGCAGCTCCGGGACAGGGGTAAGCACTGAAGCTTTCTTT. This codes for CASSSGTGVSTEAFF.

The chain is built from TRBV14 and TRBJ2-1; no clear D. The CDR3 has 14 residues. Trimming took off 8 bases at V and 10 bases at J, with 21 bases between the two ends. Germline CDR1 reads SGHDN; CDR2 reads FVKESK. CDR3 residues: CASGPGTLTWEQFF. In DNA form, the CDR3 reads TGTGCCAGCGGCCCCGGTACTCTAACGTGGGAGCAGTTCTTC.

The rearrangement uses TRBV5-6 and TRBJ1-1; D ambiguous. Germline CDR1 and CDR2: SGHDT and YYEEEE. This CDR3 region has 14 residues. V lost 1 base and J 0 bases, leaving 7 bases between the germline ends. CDR3 residues: CASSLYPVNTEAFF. The DNA for the CDR3 is TGTGCCAGCAGCTTGTACCCGGTGAACACTGAAGCTTTCTTT.

The J gene is TRBJ2-1, the V gene TRBV11-3; 9 nucleotides align to TRBD1. The CDR3 sequence is 15 residues long. V shed 5 bases and J 3 bases; nucleotides not matched to a gene: 5. CDR1 and CDR2 (germline): SGHNT, YENEEA. The CDR3 coding sequence is TGTGCCAGCAGCCCCCGGACAGGGGACTACAATGAGCAGTTCTTC. Translating it yields CASSPRTGDYNEQFF.

The chain couples TRBV18 to TRBJ2-7; TRBD1 matches at 9 bases. CDR1 KGHSH and CDR2 LQKENI come from the germline V gene. The CDR3 consists of 15 residues. J lost 6 bases, V lost 3 bases, and 9 bases had no gene match. CDR3 region: CASSPTGTGLVEQYF. The CDR3 bases are TGTGCCAGCTCACCTACCGGGACAGGGTTGGTCGAGCAGTACTTC. The whole variable domain, filled in from reference TRBV18 and TRBJ2-7, reads NAGVMQNPRHLVRRRGQEARLRCSPMKGHSHVYWYRQLPEEGLKFMVYLQKENIIDESGMPKERFSAEFPKEGPSILRIQQVVRGDSAAYFCASSPTGTGLVEQYFGPGTRLTVT.

This clone was picked up one time. The genes are TRBV2 and TRBJ2-2; 10 bases are shared with TRBD2. The CDR3 sequence is 15 residues long. Germline V gene sequence: CDR1 SNHLY, CDR2 FYNNEI. Trimming cost V 6 bases and J 3 bases; bases outside gene matches: 4. CDR3 sequence: CASREREGHTGELFF. CDR3 DNA sequence: TGTGCCAGCAGGGAGCGGGAGGGCCACACCGGGGAGCTGTTTTTT.

This chain uses TRBV27 with TRBJ2-7; 8 bases align to TRBD1. There are 17 residues in the CDR3. Germline V gives CDR1 MNHEY, CDR2 SMNVEV (reference sequence). V lost 7 bases, J lost 1 base, and 15 bases stayed unmatched. The CDR3 protein is CASTRTNRGIGSYEQYF. Here the CDR3 DNA reads TGTGCCAGCACCCGGACAAACAGGGGGATAGGATCCTACGAGCAGTACTTC.

The rearrangement uses TRBV4-2 and TRBJ1-2, with 10 bases matching TRBD1. V dropped 3 bases and J dropped 7; count of bases not matched to a gene: 8. Germline V gene lookup returns CDR1 LGHNA and CDR2 YNFKEQ. The length of the CDR3 is 15 residues. CDR3 in amino acids: CASSQDRQGAGGYTF. CDR3 in DNA: TGTGCCAGCAGCCAGGACAGACAGGGGGCGGGTGGCTACACCTTC.

This clone has a handful of counts. The chain employs TRBV6-2 or TRBV6-3 and TRBJ2-7, with TRBD1 matching over 8 bases. This CDR3 region has 16 residues. J was trimmed by 3 bases and V by 1 base; bases with no gene match: 8. Germline lookup yields CDR1 MNHEY and CDR2 SVGEGT. This CDR3 is CASSYYLDRADYEQYF. Here the CDR3 DNA reads TGTGCCAGCAGTTACTATCTGGACAGGGCAGACTACGAGCAGTACTTC.

The rearrangement uses TRBV7-9 and TRBJ2-3; D unclear. V lost 11 bases, J lost 2 bases, and 8 bases lay in between. CDR1 and CDR2 (germline): SEHNR, FQNEAQ (reference sequence). The CDR3 is 11 amino acids. The CDR3 DNA sequence: TGTGCCGGAGCAAACACAGATACGCAGTATTTT. Its protein product is CAGANTDTQYF.

V usage is TRBV4-3 and J usage is TRBJ2-5; weak D call: TRBD2 (5 bases). Germline CDR1 reads LGHNA; CDR2 reads YSLEER. The CDR3 is 16 amino acids. The ends were cut back, 6 bases at V and 2 bases at J, with 19 bases in the middle. As DNA, the CDR3 is TGCGCCAGCAGTCGCACTTGGGCGGGTGGACAAGAGACCCAGTACTTC. It specifies CASSRTWAGGQETQYF.

The V and J genes are TRBV5-1 and TRBJ2-5; TRBD2 is a possible D gene (6 bases). V was cut by 4 bases and J by 3 bases, with 13 bases left in between. CDR3 length equals 14 residues. Per the germline V gene, CDR1 is SGHRS and CDR2 is YFSETQ. The CDR3, as DNA: TGCGCCAGCAGCCCAGGGACTCCCAAAGAGACCCAGTACTTC. Amino acids: CASSPGTPKETQYF.

V and J are TRBV9 and TRBJ2-6, with 9 positions matching TRBD1. The germline CDR1 and CDR2 sequences are SGDLS and YYNGEE. This CDR3 contains 17 residues. V lost 4 bases, J lost 0 bases, and 5 bases stayed unmatched. The CDR3 DNA is TGTGCCAGCAGCCCGGGACAGGGTTACTCTGGGGCCAACGTCCTGACTTTC. It yields the protein CASSPGQGYSGANVLTF.